The 6 T cell receptor beta chains in this list originate from one sample, sequenced in a study of PD-1 blockade in classical Hodgkin lymphoma. Sample time point: newly diagnosed, previously untreated cHL patient sample. Profiling relied on immunoSEQ multiplex PCR, and the TCRdb table lists in-frame clones only, not all of them. Among roughly 70,000 clones listed, more than 85% were seen once. The sequenced material came from peripheral blood mononuclear cells (PBMCs). Every receptor here comes from a human donor with classical Hodgkin lymphoma.

The chain has TRBV9 and TRBJ2-3; D is undetermined. The germline V and J ends were trimmed by 3 bases and 0 bases, with 8 bases remaining between them. CDR3 length: 14 residues. Germline V gene sequence: CDR1 SGDLS, CDR2 YYNGEE. The CDR3 DNA is TGTGCCAGCAGCGCGACGGATAGCACAGATACGCAGTATTTT. Translation gives CASSATDSTDTQYF. Full variable domain (missing parts from reference TRBV9 and TRBJ2-3): DSGVTQTPKHLITATGQRVTLRCSPRSGDLSVYWYQQSLDQGLQFLIQYYNGEERAKGNILERFSAQQFPDLHSELNLSSLELGDSALYFCASSATDSTDTQYFGPGTRLTVL.

J is TRBJ1-2 and V is TRBV19; D uncertain. The CDR3 has 12 residues. V shed 1 base and J shed 6 bases, with 6 bases lying between them. The V gene's germline CDR1 is LNHDA and CDR2 SQIVND (reference sequence). CDR3: CASSIGENGYTF. The CDR3 DNA sequence: TGTGCCAGTAGTATAGGGGAGAATGGCTACACCTTC.

For this clone: The germline gene is not matched at one end of the junction; a read error may be the cause. The J gene is TRBJ1-1, the V gene TRBV6-5, with 9 positions matching TRBD1. Germline values: CDR1 MNHEY, CDR2 SVGAGI. This CDR3 is 15 amino acids long. CDR3: CASSPRTGANAEAFF. The CDR3 DNA sequence: TGTGCCAGCAGCCCTCGGACAGGGGCGAACGCTGAAGCTTTCTTT.

The chain combines TRBV5-6 with TRBJ1-5; D is ambiguous. Between the trimmed V and J ends, which lost 6 bases and 2 bases, there was a span of 21 bases. Germline CDR1 and CDR2: SGHDT and YYEEEE. CDR3 size: 17 residues. CDR3 sequence: CASTRWGGIQGNQPQHF. The CDR3 DNA sequence: TGTGCCAGCACCCGGTGGGGAGGGATTCAGGGCAATCAGCCCCAGCATTTT. Looking up the rest from reference TRBV5-6 and TRBJ1-5 gives the full variable domain: DAGVTQSPTHLIKTRGQQVTLRCSPKSGHDTVSWYQQALGQGPQFIFQYYEEEERQRGNFPDRFSGHQFPNYSSELNVNALLLGDSALYLCASTRWGGIQGNQPQHFGDGTRLSIL.

The V and J genes are TRBV28 and TRBJ1-5; D remains unclear. Germline CDR1 and CDR2: MDHEN and SYDVKM. The V and J ends lost 5 bases and 11 bases respectively, with 13 bases between them. CDR3 length: 12 amino acids. CDR3 nucleotides: TGTGCCAGCAGTCCCCCTCTGAGGGCCCAGCATTTT. Its protein is CASSPPLRAQHF.

The chain links TRBV2 to TRBJ1-1, with 9 bases aligning to TRBD1. With V trimmed by 10 bases and J by 7 bases, 10 bases remained unmatched. The CDR3 has 13 residues. CDR1 is SNHLY, CDR2 FYNNEI, per germline. The CDR3 sequence is CATLGQGIHEAFF. CDR3 nucleotides: TGTGCCACGTTGGGACAGGGAATACATGAAGCTTTCTTT.